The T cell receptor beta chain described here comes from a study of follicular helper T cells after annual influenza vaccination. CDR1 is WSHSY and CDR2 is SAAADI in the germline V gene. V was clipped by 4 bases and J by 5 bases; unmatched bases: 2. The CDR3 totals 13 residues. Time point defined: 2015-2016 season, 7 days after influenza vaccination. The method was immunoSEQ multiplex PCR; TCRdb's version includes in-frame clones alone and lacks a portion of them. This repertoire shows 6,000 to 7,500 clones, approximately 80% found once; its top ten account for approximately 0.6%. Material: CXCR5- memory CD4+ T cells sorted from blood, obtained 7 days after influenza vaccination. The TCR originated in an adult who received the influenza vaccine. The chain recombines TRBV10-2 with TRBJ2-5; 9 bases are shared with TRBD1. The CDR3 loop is CASSATGGETQYF. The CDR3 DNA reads TGCGCCAGCAGTGCGACAGGGGGGGAGACCCAGTACTTC.